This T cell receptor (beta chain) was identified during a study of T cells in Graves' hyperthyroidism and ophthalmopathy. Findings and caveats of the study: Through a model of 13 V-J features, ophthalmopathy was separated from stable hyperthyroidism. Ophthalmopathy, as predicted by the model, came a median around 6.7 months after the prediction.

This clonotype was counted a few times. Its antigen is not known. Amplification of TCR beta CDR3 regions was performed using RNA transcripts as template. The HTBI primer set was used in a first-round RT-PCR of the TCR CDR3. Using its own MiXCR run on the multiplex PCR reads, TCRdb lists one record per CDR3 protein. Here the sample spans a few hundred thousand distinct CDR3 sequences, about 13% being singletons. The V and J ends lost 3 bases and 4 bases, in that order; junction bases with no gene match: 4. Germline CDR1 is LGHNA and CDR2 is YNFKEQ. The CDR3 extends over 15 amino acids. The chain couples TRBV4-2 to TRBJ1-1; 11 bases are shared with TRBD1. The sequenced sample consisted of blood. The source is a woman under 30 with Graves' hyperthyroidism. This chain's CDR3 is CASSQSGTGGTEAFF. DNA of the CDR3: TGTGCCAGCAGCCAGTCCGGGACAGGGGGCACTGAAGCTTTCTTT.